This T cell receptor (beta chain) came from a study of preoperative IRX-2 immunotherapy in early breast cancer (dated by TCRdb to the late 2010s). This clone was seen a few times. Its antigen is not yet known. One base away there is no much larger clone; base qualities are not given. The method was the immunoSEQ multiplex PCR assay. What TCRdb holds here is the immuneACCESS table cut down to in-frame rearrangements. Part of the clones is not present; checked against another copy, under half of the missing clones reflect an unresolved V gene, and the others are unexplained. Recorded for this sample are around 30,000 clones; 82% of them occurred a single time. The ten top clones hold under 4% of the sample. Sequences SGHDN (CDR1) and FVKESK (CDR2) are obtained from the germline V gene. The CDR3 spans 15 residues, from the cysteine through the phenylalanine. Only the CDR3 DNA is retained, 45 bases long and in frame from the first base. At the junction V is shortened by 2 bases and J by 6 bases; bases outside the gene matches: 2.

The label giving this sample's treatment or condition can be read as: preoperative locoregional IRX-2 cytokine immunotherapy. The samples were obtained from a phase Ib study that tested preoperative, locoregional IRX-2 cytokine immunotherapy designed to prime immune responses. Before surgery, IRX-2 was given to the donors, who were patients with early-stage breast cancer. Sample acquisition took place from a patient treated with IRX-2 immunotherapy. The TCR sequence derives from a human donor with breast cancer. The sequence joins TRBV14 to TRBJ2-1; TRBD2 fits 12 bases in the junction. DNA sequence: TGTGCCAGCAGCCAACTAGCGGGGGGGACCAATGAGCAGTTCTTC. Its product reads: CASSQLAGGTNEQFF.